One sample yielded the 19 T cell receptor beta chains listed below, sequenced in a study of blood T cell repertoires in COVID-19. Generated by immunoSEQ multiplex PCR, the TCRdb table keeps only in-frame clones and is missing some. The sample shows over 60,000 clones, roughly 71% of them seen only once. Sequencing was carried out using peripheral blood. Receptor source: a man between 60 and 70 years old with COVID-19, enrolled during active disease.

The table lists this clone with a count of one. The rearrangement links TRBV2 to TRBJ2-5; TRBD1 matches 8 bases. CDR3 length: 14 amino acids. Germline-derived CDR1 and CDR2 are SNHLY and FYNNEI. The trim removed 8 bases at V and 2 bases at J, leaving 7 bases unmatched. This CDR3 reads CASLTRQGQETQYF. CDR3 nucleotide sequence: TGTGCCAGCCTTACCCGACAGGGGCAAGAGACCCAGTACTTC.

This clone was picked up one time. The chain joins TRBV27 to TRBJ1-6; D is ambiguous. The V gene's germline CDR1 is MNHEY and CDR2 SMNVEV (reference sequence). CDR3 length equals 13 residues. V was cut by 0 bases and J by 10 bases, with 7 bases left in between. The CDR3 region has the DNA TGTGCCAGCAGTTTATCTTCGTTCTCACCCCTCCACTTT. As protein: CASSLSSFSPLHF.

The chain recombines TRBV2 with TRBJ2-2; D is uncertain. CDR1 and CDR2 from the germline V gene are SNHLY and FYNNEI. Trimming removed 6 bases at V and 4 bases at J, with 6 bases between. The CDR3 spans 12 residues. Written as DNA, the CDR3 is TGTGCCAGCAGGAGTATCACCGGGGAGCTGTTTTTT. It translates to CASRSITGELFF.

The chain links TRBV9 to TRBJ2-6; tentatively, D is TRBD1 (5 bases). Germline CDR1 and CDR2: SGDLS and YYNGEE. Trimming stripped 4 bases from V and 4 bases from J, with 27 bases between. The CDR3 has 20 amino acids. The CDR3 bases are TGTGCCAGCAGCCAGGGCGCCAATCGCCCCTCTTTCAGGGGGGCCAACGTCCTGACTTTC. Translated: CASSQGANRPSFRGANVLTF.

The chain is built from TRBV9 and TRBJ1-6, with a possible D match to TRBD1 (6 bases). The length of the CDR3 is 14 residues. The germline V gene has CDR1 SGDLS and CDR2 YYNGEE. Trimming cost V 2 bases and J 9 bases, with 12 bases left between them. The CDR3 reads CASSVVGASSPLHF. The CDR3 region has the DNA TGTGCCAGCAGCGTCGTGGGGGCCTCTTCACCCCTCCACTTT.

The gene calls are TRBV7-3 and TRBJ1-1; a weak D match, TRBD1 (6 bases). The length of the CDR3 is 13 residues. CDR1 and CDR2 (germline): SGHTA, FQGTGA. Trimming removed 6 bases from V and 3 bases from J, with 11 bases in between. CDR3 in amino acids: CASRTTGYTEAFF. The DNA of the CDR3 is TGTGCCAGCAGGACAACAGGGTACACTGAAGCTTTCTTT.

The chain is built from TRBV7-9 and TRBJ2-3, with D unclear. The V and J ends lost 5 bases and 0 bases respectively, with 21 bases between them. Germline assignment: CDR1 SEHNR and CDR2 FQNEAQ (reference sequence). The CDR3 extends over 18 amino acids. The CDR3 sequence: CASSPPPGYTTSTDTQYF. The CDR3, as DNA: TGTGCCAGCAGCCCCCCACCGGGTTACACGACTAGCACAGATACGCAGTATTTT.

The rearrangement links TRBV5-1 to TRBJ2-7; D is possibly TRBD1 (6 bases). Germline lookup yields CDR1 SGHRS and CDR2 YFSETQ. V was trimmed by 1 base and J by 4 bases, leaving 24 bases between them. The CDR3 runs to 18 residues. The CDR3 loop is CASSLLFGQGFDAYEQYF. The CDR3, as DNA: TGCGCCAGCAGCTTGTTGTTTGGTCAGGGGTTCGACGCTTACGAGCAGTACTTC. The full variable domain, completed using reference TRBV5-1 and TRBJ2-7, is KAGVTQTPRYLIKTRGQQVTLSCSPISGHRSVSWYQQTPGQGLQFLFEYFSETQRNKGNFPGRFSGRQFSNSRSEMNVSTLELGDSALYLCASSLLFGQGFDAYEQYFGPGTRLTVT.

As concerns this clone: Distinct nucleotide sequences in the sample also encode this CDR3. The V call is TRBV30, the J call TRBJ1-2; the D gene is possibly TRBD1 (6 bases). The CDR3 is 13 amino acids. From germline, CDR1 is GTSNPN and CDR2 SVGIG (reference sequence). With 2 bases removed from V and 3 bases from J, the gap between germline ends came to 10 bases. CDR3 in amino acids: CAWSPGQYYGYTF. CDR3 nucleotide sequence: TGTGCCTGGAGTCCCGGACAGTACTATGGCTACACCTTC. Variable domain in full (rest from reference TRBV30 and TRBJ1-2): SQTIHQWPATLVQPVGSPLSLECTVEGTSNPNLYWYRQAAGRGLQLLFYSVGIGQISSEVPQNLSASRPQDRQFILSSKKLLLSDSGFYLCAWSPGQYYGYTFGSGTRLTVV.

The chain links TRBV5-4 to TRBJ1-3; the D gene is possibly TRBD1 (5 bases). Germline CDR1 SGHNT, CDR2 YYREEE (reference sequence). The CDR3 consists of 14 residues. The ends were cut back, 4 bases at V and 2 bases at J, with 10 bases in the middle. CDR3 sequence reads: CASSLREAGNTIYF. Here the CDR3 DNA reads TGTGCCAGCAGCCTCAGGGAGGCTGGAAACACCATATATTTT.

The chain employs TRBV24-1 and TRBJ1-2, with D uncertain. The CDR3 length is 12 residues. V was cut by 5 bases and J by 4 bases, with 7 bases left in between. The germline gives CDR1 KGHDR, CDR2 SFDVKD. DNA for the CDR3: TGTGCCACCAGTGGGGCAGGCTATGGCTACACCTTC. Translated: CATSGAGYGYTF.

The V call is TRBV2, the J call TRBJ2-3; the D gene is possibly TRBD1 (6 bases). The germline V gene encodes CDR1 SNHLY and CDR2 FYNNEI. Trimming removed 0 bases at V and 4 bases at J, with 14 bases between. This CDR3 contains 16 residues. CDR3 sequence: CASSEARGLRADTQYF. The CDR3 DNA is TGTGCCAGCAGTGAAGCCAGGGGTCTACGAGCAGATACGCAGTATTTT.

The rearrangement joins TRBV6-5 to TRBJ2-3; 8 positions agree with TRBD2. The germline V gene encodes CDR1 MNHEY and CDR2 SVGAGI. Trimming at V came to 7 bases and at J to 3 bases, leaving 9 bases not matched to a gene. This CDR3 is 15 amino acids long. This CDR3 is CASNQERGRTDTQYF. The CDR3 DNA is TGTGCCAGCAATCAGGAGCGGGGGAGAACAGATACGCAGTATTTT.

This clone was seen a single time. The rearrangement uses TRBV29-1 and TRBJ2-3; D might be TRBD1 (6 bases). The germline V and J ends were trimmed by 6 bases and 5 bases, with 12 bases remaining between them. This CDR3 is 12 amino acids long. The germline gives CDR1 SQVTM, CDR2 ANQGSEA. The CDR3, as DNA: TGCAGCGTGGCCACAGGGATAGATACGCAGTATTTT. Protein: CSVATGIDTQYF.

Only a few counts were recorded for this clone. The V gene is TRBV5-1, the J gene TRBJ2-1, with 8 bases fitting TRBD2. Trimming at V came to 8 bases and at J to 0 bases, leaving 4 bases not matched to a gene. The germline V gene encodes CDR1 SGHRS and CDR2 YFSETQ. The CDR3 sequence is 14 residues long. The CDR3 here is CASYLAGSYNEQFF. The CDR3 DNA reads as TGCGCCAGTTACCTAGCGGGCTCCTACAATGAGCAGTTCTTC. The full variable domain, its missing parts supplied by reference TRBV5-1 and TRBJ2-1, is KAGVTQTPRYLIKTRGQQVTLSCSPISGHRSVSWYQQTPGQGLQFLFEYFSETQRNKGNFPGRFSGRQFSNSRSEMNVSTLELGDSALYLCASYLAGSYNEQFFGPGTRLTVL.

CDR3 DNA: TGCGCCAGCAGCTTGGGGACTTTCTCCTACGAGCAGTACTTC. The encoded protein is CASSLGTFSYEQYF. V gene TRBV5-1 combines with J gene TRBJ2-7; TRBD2 is a possible D gene (5 bases). Germline loops: CDR1 SGHRS, CDR2 YFSETQ. V was shortened by 0 bases and J by 0 bases, with 7 bases between the two germline ends. The length of the CDR3 is 14 residues.

The CDR3 bases are TGTGCCTGGAGTCGCGGAGTGGGCCAAGAGACCCAGTACTTC. Amino acids: CAWSRGVGQETQYF. This sequence joins TRBV30 and TRBJ2-5; no definite D call. V was clipped by 2 bases and J by 1 base, with 11 bases between them. This CDR3 has 14 residues. Germline loops: CDR1 GTSNPN, CDR2 SVGIG (reference sequence).

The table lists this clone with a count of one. The CDR3 loop reads CASSQTGETQYF. In nucleotides, the CDR3 is TGCGCCAGCAGCCAGACGGGGGAGACCCAGTACTTC. The rearrangement links TRBV5-1 to TRBJ2-5; TRBD2 is a possible D gene (5 bases). Germline V CDR1 and CDR2: SGHRS, YFSETQ. Between the trimmed V and J ends, which lost 4 bases and 5 bases, there was a span of 9 bases. This CDR3 is 12 amino acids long.

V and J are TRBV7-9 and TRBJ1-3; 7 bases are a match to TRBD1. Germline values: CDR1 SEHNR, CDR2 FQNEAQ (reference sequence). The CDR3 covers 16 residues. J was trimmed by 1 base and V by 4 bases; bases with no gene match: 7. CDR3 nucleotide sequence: TGTGCCAGCAGCTATCCTGAGGGGGCGTCTGGAAACACCATATATTTT. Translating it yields CASSYPEGASGNTIYF.